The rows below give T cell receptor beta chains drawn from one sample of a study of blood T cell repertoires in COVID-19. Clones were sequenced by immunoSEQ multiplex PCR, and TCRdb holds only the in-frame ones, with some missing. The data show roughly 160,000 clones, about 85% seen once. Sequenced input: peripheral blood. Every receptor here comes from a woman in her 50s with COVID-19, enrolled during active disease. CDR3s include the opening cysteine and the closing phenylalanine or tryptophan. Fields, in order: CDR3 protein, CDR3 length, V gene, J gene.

CASSYWDRGTEAFF,14,TRBV6-5,TRBJ1-1
CASSQIPPGVHLWTEAFF,18,TRBV4-1,TRBJ1-1
CASSRRRGTNTEAFF,15,TRBV21-1,TRBJ1-1
CASSARTGVSSYNEQFF,17,TRBV25-1,TRBJ2-1
CASSFSGGRDEQFF,14,TRBV5-1,TRBJ2-1
CASSEEDSPGELFF,14,TRBV2,TRBJ2-2
CASSFSGGAGETQYF,15,TRBV6-4,TRBJ2-5
CAPTGTTTTSSYEQYF,16,TRBV7-7,TRBJ2-7
CASSLSRGGQDTQYF,15,TRBV9,TRBJ2-3
CASSHSYEQYF,11,TRBV6-2/TRBV6-3,TRBJ2-7
CASSPRDRSSNQPQHF,16,TRBV27,TRBJ1-5
CASRVGGAGELFF,13,TRBV12-3/TRBV12-4,TRBJ2-2
CSPSPGDTQYF,11,TRBV20-1,TRBJ2-3
CASSLDDRMNTEAFF,15,TRBV11-2,TRBJ1-1
CASNGLAGLSYEQYF,15,TRBV2,TRBJ2-7
CASSPSTGRGYTF,13,TRBV12-3/TRBV12-4,TRBJ1-2
CASSIRDEQYF,11,TRBV7-9,TRBJ2-7
CASSPQGQPNTGELFF,16,TRBV9,TRBJ2-2
CAWRGGAGTFGELFF,15,TRBV30,TRBJ2-2
CASSPAPGLGNNEQFF,16,TRBV5-4,TRBJ2-1
CASGLGPTGGIFYEQYF,17,TRBV12-5,TRBJ2-7
CASSHLLAGQETQYF,15,TRBV28,TRBJ2-5
CASSVAGGETQYF,13,TRBV5-4,TRBJ2-5
CASRLTGSSSYEQYF,15,TRBV12-2,TRBJ2-7
CASSLVSVGLVQETQYF,17,TRBV5-8,TRBJ2-5
CATSDTGLFYGYTF,14,TRBV24-1,TRBJ1-2
CASSEGQLSYEQYF,14,TRBV2,TRBJ2-7
CAISATRTSGGNNEQFF,17,TRBV10-3,TRBJ2-1
CASSLTSGGPQETQYF,16,TRBV7-2,TRBJ2-5
CSASSSRPPYEQYF,14,TRBV20-1,TRBJ2-7
CASSLDQGTDTQYF,14,TRBV7-9,TRBJ2-3
CASSQAGDPEAFF,13,TRBV4-3,TRBJ1-1
CASSQAGRGGFFTGAFF,17,TRBV14,TRBJ1-1
CASSQDRGESYEQYF,15,TRBV4-3,TRBJ2-7
CASSIDGRGTEKLFF,15,TRBV19,TRBJ1-4